A selection of T cell receptor beta chains follows, all from one sample in a study of OX40 agonist ivuxolimab in advanced cancers. Profiled with immunoSEQ multiplex PCR; TCRdb holds only in-frame clones, not every one. Of fewer than 70,000 clones in the sample, 83% are singletons; the top ten hold 3% to 3.5%. This specimen consisted of CD4+ or CD8+ T cells sorted from blood, obtained in a trial of the OX40 agonist ivuxolimab. The receptors originated from an adult with an advanced solid tumor such as melanoma, head and neck, liver or kidney cancer. Each CDR3 is given without its conserved first and last residue. Each record gives: J gene, clone size, V gene, CDR3 protein. Expanded clones get a size class; other rows say once, few or many, or leave the size out.

j_call: TRBJ2-3
clone_size: .
v_call: TRBV11-2
cdr3_aa: ASSLGTPGTDTQY

j_call: TRBJ1-1
clone_size: .
v_call: TRBV5-6
cdr3_aa: ASSLGGPWANTEAF

j_call: TRBJ2-5
clone_size: once
v_call: TRBV21-1
cdr3_aa: ASSPAPPALTEETQY

j_call: TRBJ2-5
clone_size: once
v_call: TRBV28
cdr3_aa: ASSLERGTQY

j_call: TRBJ1-5
clone_size: .
v_call: TRBV10-3
cdr3_aa: AISERGHSNSNQPQH

j_call: TRBJ2-3
clone_size: .
v_call: TRBV19
cdr3_aa: ASSISPYPDTQY

j_call: TRBJ2-7
clone_size: .
v_call: TRBV7-2
cdr3_aa: ASRSGLAGQYEQY

j_call: TRBJ1-6
clone_size: .
v_call: TRBV10-3
cdr3_aa: AIKFDSESPLH

j_call: TRBJ2-7
clone_size: .
v_call: TRBV5-6
cdr3_aa: ASSLLGQGEAYEQY

j_call: TRBJ1-5
clone_size: .
v_call: TRBV4-2
cdr3_aa: ASSQDLRNQPQH

j_call: TRBJ1-3
clone_size: once
v_call: TRBV7-2
cdr3_aa: ASSVSSGNTIY

j_call: TRBJ2-7
clone_size: .
v_call: TRBV5-6
cdr3_aa: ASSPLRTGKGSSYEQY

j_call: TRBJ2-3
clone_size: few
v_call: TRBV28
cdr3_aa: AISLAEGYTQY

j_call: TRBJ2-5
clone_size: .
v_call: TRBV5-1
cdr3_aa: ASSLPGYQETQY

j_call: TRBJ1-2
clone_size: few
v_call: TRBV7-8
cdr3_aa: ASSLRGMTGARTYYGYT

j_call: TRBJ2-3
clone_size: .
v_call: TRBV5-4
cdr3_aa: ASSLGSSGTQY

j_call: TRBJ1-1
clone_size: .
v_call: TRBV2
cdr3_aa: ASSNREVMNTEAF

j_call: TRBJ2-7
clone_size: once
v_call: TRBV7-9
cdr3_aa: ASGGTGYEQY

j_call: TRBJ2-6
clone_size: .
v_call: TRBV10-3
cdr3_aa: AISGGQSSGANVLT

j_call: TRBJ2-3
clone_size: .
v_call: TRBV13
cdr3_aa: ASSLAAASTDTQY

j_call: TRBJ1-2
clone_size: .
v_call: TRBV28
cdr3_aa: ASRTRQGSYGYT

j_call: TRBJ1-6
clone_size: .
v_call: TRBV19
cdr3_aa: ASSMRTDNFYNSPLH

j_call: TRBJ2-7
clone_size: .
v_call: TRBV7-8
cdr3_aa: ASSLTRYEQY

j_call: TRBJ2-3
clone_size: .
v_call: TRBV2
cdr3_aa: ASGERGTTDTQY

j_call: TRBJ1-4
clone_size: .
v_call: TRBV7-9
cdr3_aa: ASSHQGAREKLF

j_call: TRBJ2-1
clone_size: .
v_call: TRBV5-1
cdr3_aa: ASSLSEISSYNEQF

j_call: TRBJ2-5
clone_size: .
v_call: TRBV6-1
cdr3_aa: ARSSGGDQETQY

j_call: TRBJ2-7
clone_size: .
v_call: TRBV28
cdr3_aa: ASSKFSGRSLYEQY

j_call: TRBJ2-3
clone_size: few
v_call: TRBV6-4
cdr3_aa: ASSPDRGGADTQY

j_call: TRBJ2-1
clone_size: .
v_call: TRBV5-1
cdr3_aa: ASSLGGSLVYYNEQF

j_call: TRBJ2-7
clone_size: .
v_call: TRBV28
cdr3_aa: ASRRGYEQY

j_call: TRBJ1-2
clone_size: .
v_call: TRBV6-1
cdr3_aa: ASSAQDYGYT

j_call: TRBJ1-3
clone_size: .
v_call: TRBV9
cdr3_aa: ASSVDGNSGNTIY

j_call: TRBJ2-7
clone_size: .
v_call: TRBV7-3
cdr3_aa: ASSPQDIYEQY

j_call: TRBJ2-3
clone_size: .
v_call: TRBV18
cdr3_aa: ASSPRRQNTDTQY

j_call: TRBJ1-5
clone_size: .
v_call: TRBV18
cdr3_aa: ASSPLDREGQPQH

j_call: TRBJ1-1
clone_size: .
v_call: TRBV28
cdr3_aa: ASSSATNRAMNTEAF

j_call: TRBJ2-5
clone_size: few
v_call: TRBV6-5
cdr3_aa: ASTGTVKQETQY

j_call: TRBJ2-2
clone_size: .
v_call: TRBV9
cdr3_aa: ASSVAGSIRTGELF

j_call: TRBJ1-2
clone_size: .
v_call: TRBV7-2
cdr3_aa: ASSLDSFGGYT

j_call: TRBJ1-2
clone_size: .
v_call: TRBV7-9
cdr3_aa: ASSLHLSNYGYT

j_call: TRBJ2-1
clone_size: few
v_call: TRBV5-1
cdr3_aa: ASSLTRYNEQF

j_call: TRBJ2-1
clone_size: .
v_call: TRBV14
cdr3_aa: ASKASGSNEQF

j_call: TRBJ1-2
clone_size: .
v_call: TRBV5-5
cdr3_aa: ASSLAGTDLNYGYT

j_call: TRBJ1-1
clone_size: once
v_call: TRBV7-2
cdr3_aa: ASRPDRGNTEAF

j_call: TRBJ2-3
clone_size: .
v_call: TRBV6-5
cdr3_aa: ASALAGGKDTQY

j_call: TRBJ1-1
clone_size: .
v_call: TRBV2
cdr3_aa: ASRRRGNAEAF

j_call: TRBJ2-2
clone_size: once
v_call: TRBV4-3
cdr3_aa: ASSQEPGGIAGELF

j_call: TRBJ1-4
clone_size: .
v_call: TRBV4-3
cdr3_aa: ASSATGGTLF